Listed below are T cell receptor beta chains from one sample, sequenced in a study of blood T cell repertoires in COVID-19. Profiled with immunoSEQ multiplex PCR; TCRdb holds only in-frame clones, not every one. This repertoire shows under 65,000 clones, roughly 87% found once; its top ten account for roughly 5%. The sequenced sample was peripheral blood. The receptors were sampled from a man older than 75 in a cohort sampled during active COVID-19. Each CDR3 is given with its conserved first and last residue. A D gene is named only where the DNA matches it firmly. Expanded clones are given a class, and other clones once, few, many or no size at all.

j_call clone_size v_call d_call cdr3_nt cdr3_aa
TRBJ1-5 once TRBV27 NA TGTGCCAGCAGTTCTTCAGGGTTCGGGCAGCCCCAGCATTTT CASSSSGFGQPQHF
TRBJ2-3 NA TRBV9 TRBD2 TGTGCCAGCAGCGTAGGGACTAGCCGAAGCACAGATACGCAGTATTTT CASSVGTSRSTDTQYF
TRBJ2-3 NA TRBV6-6 TRBD2 TGTGCCAGCAGTCAGGGACTAGCGGGAGCAGATACGCAGTATTTT CASSQGLAGADTQYF
TRBJ2-2 NA TRBV7-2 TRBD2 TGTGCCAGCAGCTTAACTAGCGCGATGGGCGGGGAGCTGTTTTTT CASSLTSAMGGELFF
TRBJ1-5 NA TRBV27 NA TGTGCCAGCAGCTGGGGAAAGGGGGATGAGCCCCAGCATTTT CASSWGKGDEPQHF
TRBJ2-1 NA TRBV10-3 TRBD2 TGTGCCATCAGTCAGCTAGCGGGGGGGGAGCAGTTCTTC CAISQLAGGEQFF
TRBJ2-1 once TRBV5-1 TRBD2 TGCGCCAGCAGCTTGGGGGGGACTAGTGGGGAGAGTGAGCAGTTCTTC CASSLGGTSGESEQFF
TRBJ2-1 once TRBV19 NA TGTGCCAGTAGTACCTCGGTAAACAATGAGCAGTTCTTC CASSTSVNNEQFF
TRBJ2-3 NA TRBV6-4 TRBD2 TGTGCCAGCAGCCCGGGACTATCCACAGATACGCAGTATTTT CASSPGLSTDTQYF
TRBJ2-3 NA TRBV5-1 NA TGCGCCAGCAGCCCCGACAGCGCTAGCACAGATACGCAGTATTTT CASSPDSASTDTQYF
TRBJ2-2 once TRBV9 NA TGTGCTAGCAGCGTAGACGACATCCCTGGTGAGCTGTTTTTT CASSVDDIPGELFF